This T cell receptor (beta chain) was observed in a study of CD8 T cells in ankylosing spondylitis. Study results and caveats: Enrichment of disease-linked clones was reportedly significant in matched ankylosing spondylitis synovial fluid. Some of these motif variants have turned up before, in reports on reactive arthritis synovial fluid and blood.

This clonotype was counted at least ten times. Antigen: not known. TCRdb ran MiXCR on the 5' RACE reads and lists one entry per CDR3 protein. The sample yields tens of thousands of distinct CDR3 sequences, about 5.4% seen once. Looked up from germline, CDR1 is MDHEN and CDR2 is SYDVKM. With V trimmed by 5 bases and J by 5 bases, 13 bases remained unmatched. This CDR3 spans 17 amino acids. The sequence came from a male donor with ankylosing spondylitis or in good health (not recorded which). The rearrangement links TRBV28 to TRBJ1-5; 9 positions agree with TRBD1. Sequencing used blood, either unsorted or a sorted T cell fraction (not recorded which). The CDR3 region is CASSPPQRDRGYQPQHF. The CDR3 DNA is TGTGCCAGCAGTCCCCCCCAGCGTGACAGGGGGTATCAGCCCCAGCATTTT.